One sample yielded the 18 T cell receptor beta chains listed below, sequenced in a study of T-cell reconstitution after alpha-beta-depleted transplantation in children. Unique molecular identifiers tagged the TCRbeta library. One entry per CDR3 protein, called by TCRdb with MiXCR from the PCR reads. The sample carries some 440,000 distinct CDR3 sequences, roughly 15% recorded once. The sequencing here drew on PBMCs, mostly from graft donor cells, taken 360 days after TCRalphabeta/CD19-depleted stem cell transplant. These receptor sequences come from a boy under three years old who had a stem cell transplant for Wiskott-Aldrich syndrome, so the T cells may come from the graft donor.

There are a few counts of this clonotype. The chain joins TRBV5-1 to TRBJ2-2, with D possibly being TRBD2 (6 bases). The CDR3 is 16 residues long. The V and J ends lost 0 bases and 4 bases respectively, with 13 bases between them. Germline V gene data show CDR1 as SGHRS and CDR2 as YFSETQ. The DNA of the CDR3 is TGCGCCAGCAGCTTGGTGCTAGCGATGTTCACCGGGGAGCTGTTTTTT. It specifies CASSLVLAMFTGELFF.

V usage is TRBV6-2 or TRBV6-3 and J usage is TRBJ1-2; 9 nucleotides line up with TRBD1. CDR1 and CDR2 (germline): MNHEY, SVGEGT. J gave up 8 bases and V 8 bases, and 3 bases lay outside the gene matches. The CDR3 contains 11 residues. The CDR3 reads CASGTGRGYTF. The CDR3, as DNA: TGTGCCAGCGGGACAGGGAGAGGCTACACCTTC.

In its sample, this clonotype was seen a few times. The chain recombines TRBV20-1 with TRBJ1-2; no clear D. This CDR3 spans 12 amino acids. Germline CDR1 DFQATT, CDR2 SNEGSKA (reference sequence). Deletions cut 0 bases from V and 2 bases from J, with 4 bases between. The CDR3 loop reads CSARDLNYGYTF. For the CDR3, the DNA is TGCAGTGCTAGAGATCTGAACTATGGCTACACCTTC.

This clonotype has a handful of counts. The chain recombines TRBV12-3 or TRBV12-4 with TRBJ2-5; 12 bases line up with TRBD2. Trimming at V came to 3 bases and at J to 5 bases, leaving 7 bases not matched to a gene. The CDR3 sequence is 16 residues long. The CDR3 reads CASSFGLAGGHETQYF. The CDR3 bases are TGTGCCAGCAGTTTCGGGCTAGCGGGGGGGCACGAGACCCAGTACTTC.

There are a few counts of this clonotype. The junction does not match germline at one end; this may be a read error. The chain uses TRBV5-6 and TRBJ2-2; unclear D gene. CDR3 length: 15 amino acids. Germline V CDR1 and CDR2: SGHDT, YYEEEE. The CDR3 DNA is TGTGCCAGCAGCTTGTATTGGAAGAACGCCGGGGAGCTGTTTTTT. This translates into CASSLYWKNAGELFF.

Written as DNA, the CDR3 is TGTGCCAGCAGCCAGGGACTAGCACCTACCGGGGAGCTGTTTTTT. As protein: CASSQGLAPTGELFF. The V and J genes are TRBV7-2 and TRBJ2-2; 9 bases agree with TRBD2. The CDR3 runs 15 residues. The V segment lost 5 bases and the J segment 5 bases; nucleotides outside the gene matches: 6. Per germline, CDR1 SGHTA and CDR2 FQGNSA.

The chain is built from TRBV28 and TRBJ2-7, with D unresolved. The CDR3 loop spans 12 amino acids. CDR1 is MDHEN and CDR2 is SYDVKM in the germline V gene. The germline V and J ends were trimmed by 0 bases and 1 base, with 1 base remaining between them. The CDR3: CASSLWSYEQYF. DNA for the CDR3: TGTGCCAGCAGTTTATGGTCCTACGAGCAGTACTTC.

The chain combines TRBV6-5 with TRBJ1-6, with TRBD1 as a possible D gene (5 bases). Per germline, CDR1 MNHEY and CDR2 SVGAGI. Trimming took off 2 bases at V and 15 bases at J, with 8 bases between the two ends. The length of the CDR3 is 11 residues. The CDR3 is CASSYGGLLHF. CDR3 in DNA: TGTGCCAGCAGTTACGGGGGACTCCTCCACTTT.

V is TRBV9 and J is TRBJ2-3; 8 bases align to TRBD1. The CDR3 extends over 15 amino acids. Trimming removed 0 bases from V and 2 bases from J; junction bases left unmatched: 2. CDR1 and CDR2 from the germline V gene are SGDLS and YYNGEE. CDR3 DNA: TGTGCCAGCAGCGTAGGACAGGGGACCACAGATACGCAGTATTTT. Translation gives CASSVGQGTTDTQYF. Based on the CDR3 plus reference TRBV9 and TRBJ2-3, the full variable domain is DSGVTQTPKHLITATGQRVTLRCSPRSGDLSVYWYQQSLDQGLQFLIQYYNGEERAKGNILERFSAQQFPDLHSELNLSSLELGDSALYFCASSVGQGTTDTQYFGPGTRLTVL.

V is TRBV6-2 or TRBV6-3 and J is TRBJ2-2, with D perhaps given as TRBD1 or TRBD2 (5 bases each). CDR3 length: 18 amino acids. V lost 2 bases, J lost 2 bases, and 18 bases lay in between. Germline-derived CDR1 and CDR2 are MNHEY and SVGEGT. CDR3 in DNA: TGTGCCAGCAGTTACAGAACGGGATGGGGGAGCAACACCGGGGAGCTGTTTTTT. Encoded protein: CASSYRTGWGSNTGELFF.

This clonotype was counted a few times. The chain has TRBV25-1 and TRBJ2-7; D may be TRBD2 (5 bases). The ends were cut back, 1 base at V and 2 bases at J, with 12 bases in the middle. The CDR3 runs to 15 residues. In germline, CDR1 is MGHDK, CDR2 SYGVNS. This CDR3 is CASSELGRGPYEQYF. CDR3 sequence (DNA): TGTGCCAGCAGTGAATTGGGCAGAGGGCCCTACGAGCAGTACTTC.

A note on this clonotype: One junction end does not reproduce the germline sequence, and a read error may be involved. CDR3 amino acids: CASGLQQSETQYF. The CDR3 DNA reads as TGTGCCAGCGGCTTGCAGCAGTCGGAGACCCAGTACTTC. The chain recombines TRBV5-8 with TRBJ2-5, with unresolved D. CDR1 and CDR2 (germline): SGHTS, YDEGEE. This CDR3 has 13 amino acids.

This clonotype was found a few times. The chain combines TRBV20-1 with TRBJ2-1; perhaps TRBD1 as D (5 bases). V shed 0 bases and J shed 1 base, with 10 bases lying between them. CDR1 and CDR2 from the germline V gene are DFQATT and SNEGSKA (reference sequence). CDR3 size: 15 residues. CDR3 sequence reads: CSARDHGQSYNEQFF. CDR3 DNA: TGCAGTGCTAGAGATCACGGACAATCCTACAATGAGCAGTTCTTC.

V gene TRBV20-1 combines with J gene TRBJ2-7; TRBD1 might be the D (5 bases). The V end was cut by 5 bases, the J end by 0 bases, with 8 bases between. Germline values: CDR1 DFQATT, CDR2 SNEGSKA (reference sequence). There are 12 residues in the CDR3. In nucleotides, the CDR3 is TGCAGTGCTGGCAGGGTCTCCTACGAGCAGTACTTC. It is translated as CSAGRVSYEQYF.

The table lists this clonotype with a few counts. This chain joins TRBV5-1 and TRBJ2-7; 9 nucleotides align to TRBD1. The CDR3 is 15 amino acids. Trimming removed 7 bases from V and 3 bases from J; junction bases left unmatched: 11. Germline V gives CDR1 SGHRS, CDR2 YFSETQ. CDR3 loop: CASSPGTGINYEQYF. The CDR3 nucleotides read TGCGCCAGCTCTCCCGGGACAGGGATTAACTACGAGCAGTACTTC.

This clonotype occurred a few times. V gene TRBV11-2 combines with J gene TRBJ2-1; 12 bases are a match to TRBD2. The germline gives CDR1 SGHAT, CDR2 FQNNGV. The CDR3 spans 17 residues. The trim removed 5 bases at V and 6 bases at J, leaving 11 bases unmatched. CDR3 in DNA: TGTGCCAGCAGCACGACGACTAGCGGGAGACCCGGCAATGAGCAGTTCTTC. Translated: CASSTTTSGRPGNEQFF.

The chain has TRBV18 and TRBJ2-5; D ambiguous. V lost 1 base and J lost 5, with 8 bases in between. CDR1 KGHSH and CDR2 LQKENI come from the germline V gene. The CDR3 is 13 amino acids. CDR3 nucleotides: TGTGCCAGCTCACCACAGGGCAGGGAGACCCAGTACTTC. Amino acids: CASSPQGRETQYF.

Remarks on this clonotype: The junction and the germline gene differ at one end; a read error may be behind it. The CDR3 nucleotides are TGTGCCAGCACCTTAGGGGCCGGGACCGGAGAGCTGTTTTTT. Translating it yields CASTLGAGTGELFF. This chain uses TRBV7-6 with TRBJ2-2; D may correspond to TRBD1 or TRBD2 (5 bases each). The germline gives CDR1 SGHVS, CDR2 FNYEAQ. This CDR3 contains 14 residues.